This record covers a single T cell receptor (beta chain). There is no known antigen for this receptor. No much larger clone exists at a distance of one base, and base qualities are not known. V was cut back by 4 bases and J by 7 bases, leaving a gap of 11 bases between them. The CDR3 sequence holds 14 residues, the cysteine and phenylalanine included. Just CDR3 DNA is preserved here, 42 bases in frame from base 1. CDR1 and CDR2 are drawn from the germline V gene: MNHEY, SVGAGI. TCRbeta CDR3 regions were amplified from genomic DNA using the immunoSEQ Assay, a bias-controlled multiplex PCR. For the original study's pipeline: The number of nucleated cells in each sample was estimated by amplification of reference gene primers within the assay. To quantify the absolute abundance of each unique TCRbeta CDR3 rearrangement, sequence reads were collapsed and filtered. For each sample, productive Simpson clonality was calculated as the square root of Simpson's diversity index over productive rearrangements. TCRdb retrieved this table from immuneACCESS and kept in-frame rearrangements only. Not all clones are present; in checked studies, unresolved V genes account for under half, and no reason is known for the remainder. V, J and clone size were drawn from that table, and D and trimming were deduced from the DNA. In all, the sample holds approximately 98,000 clones, and about 80% of those were seen once. The ten largest account for just over 4% of the sample.

This record belongs to a study of blood T cell repertoires in COVID-19 (dated by TCRdb to 2018 to 2021). About the investigation overall: Samples covering the acute and convalescent phases of COVID-19 were provided by collaborators in the United States, Italy and Spain. The dataset comprised deeply sampled blood TCRbeta repertoires from subjects exposed to, actively infected with, or recovered from COVID-19. The repertoires were released in a freely available public database intended as a resource for research on the immune response to SARS-CoV-2. The sample metadata nearly always contained a de-identified subject ID, COVID-19 status, age in years and sex. The material from the prospective study consisted of cDNA or gDNA derived from T cells, B-cell-depleted T cells, or PBMCs. Where HLA class I and class II types were available, the types were taken from metadata supplied by the sample provider, not from assay-based typing. Samples were obtained from the ongoing ImmuneRACE study (first 160 participants) and from some 1,200 subjects provided by 6 global collaborators. The study at large found these results: How much clinical and demographic metadata was included differed by source and by participant, and the metadata was provided uncurated.

Collaborating institutions collected whole blood in K2EDTA tubes following their own protocols. For TCRbeta analysis, collaborator samples were shipped as frozen whole blood, as isolated PBMCs, or as DNA extracted from either sample type. Recombination joined TRBV6-5 with TRBJ1-6, with TRBD1 perhaps the D gene, on 5 matching bases. Specimen: peripheral blood. This sequence was found in a woman in her sixties or seventies with acute or convalescent COVID-19. CDR3 sequence: CASSSSGKNSPLHF. The DNA sequence follows: TGTGCCAGCAGTTCATCAGGGAAGAATTCACCCCTCCACTTT.